The 30 T cell receptor beta chains reported below all come from one sample, sequenced in a study of blood T cell repertoires in COVID-19 (dated by TCRdb to 2018 to 2020). Library construction relied on the immunoSEQ multiplex PCR assay. As stored in TCRdb, this immuneACCESS dataset retains in-frame rearrangements with V and J assigned. A fraction of the clones does not appear; measured against another copy, unresolved V genes explain less than half of the discrepancy, and the remainder lacks a known reason. The sample has over 85,000 clones on record, 65% to 90% of them singletons. The ten top clones hold 3.5% to 4% of the sample. Sequencing was done on a sample of peripheral blood. The source is a man in his sixties with acute or convalescent COVID-19.

This chain links TRBV19 with TRBJ1-1, with D unclear. The length of the CDR3 is 13 residues. Between the trimmed V and J ends, which lost 3 bases and 0 bases, there was a span of 5 bases. Germline CDR1 LNHDA, CDR2 SQIVND (reference sequence). The CDR3: CASSIFVNTEAFF. In DNA, the CDR3 is TGTGCCAGTAGTATCTTTGTGAACACTGAAGCTTTCTTT.

This chain connects TRBV30 to TRBJ2-3; possible D gene TRBD1, 5 bases. The CDR3 length is 14 residues. Germline-derived CDR1 and CDR2 are GTSNPN and SVGIG (reference sequence). V lost 4 bases, J lost 1 base, and 12 bases lay in between. The CDR3 DNA reads TGTGCCTGGACCCCCAAGGGGCGCACAGATACGCAGTATTTT. It specifies CAWTPKGRTDTQYF.

V and J are TRBV27 and TRBJ2-1, with D possibly matching TRBD2 (7 bases). Trimming pared 5 bases from V and 7 bases from J, leaving 24 bases between. The CDR3 runs 17 residues. Germline V gene lookup returns CDR1 MNHEY and CDR2 SMNVEV (reference sequence). This CDR3 is CASSPFRGAGAVNEQFF. DNA of the CDR3: TGTGCCAGCAGTCCATTTAGGGGGGCGGGGGCGGTGAATGAGCAGTTCTTC.

The chain uses TRBV3-1 (or the pseudogene TRBV3-2) and TRBJ1-1; D perhaps matches TRBD1 (5 bases). CDR1 is LGHDT, CDR2 YNNKEL, per germline (reference sequence). The V end was cut by 6 bases, the J end by 6 bases, with 14 bases between. The CDR3 covers 13 residues. CDR3 nucleotide sequence: TGTGCCAGCAGTCACGGGGGAAGGTCTGAAGCTTTCTTT. Protein sequence: CASSHGGRSEAFF.

V is TRBV5-8 and J is TRBJ2-3, with 7 bases aligning to TRBD2. Germline-derived CDR1 and CDR2 are SGHTS and YDEGEE. V lost 0 bases and J lost 2; bases outside the gene matches: 6. The CDR3 is made up of 16 amino acids. In DNA, the CDR3 is TGTGCCAGCAGCTTGGTGGCGGGGGATCCCACAGATACGCAGTATTTT. It is translated as CASSLVAGDPTDTQYF. Variable domain in full (rest from reference TRBV5-8 and TRBJ2-3): EAGVTQSPTHLIKTRGQQATLRCSPISGHTSVYWYQQALGLGLQFLLWYDEGEERNRGNFPPRFSGRQFPNYSSELNVNALELEDSALYLCASSLVAGDPTDTQYFGPGTRLTVL.

The V and J genes are TRBV5-1 and TRBJ1-1; 7 nucleotides match TRBD1. Germline V gives CDR1 SGHRS, CDR2 YFSETQ. This CDR3 spans 15 amino acids. The V and J ends lost 5 bases and 4 bases, in that order; junction bases with no gene match: 11. CDR3 coding DNA: TGCGCCAGCAGACTGGGGGACGGACAGGTCACTGAAGCTTTCTTT. Amino acids: CASRLGDGQVTEAFF.

V usage is TRBV5-1 and J usage is TRBJ2-7; TRBD2 matches at 9 bases. From germline, CDR1 is SGHRS and CDR2 YFSETQ. Trimming took 2 bases from V and 2 from J; bases not matched to a gene: 5. This CDR3 region has 15 residues. The CDR3: CASSFLTSGAYEQYF. CDR3 sequence (DNA): TGCGCCAGCAGCTTTTTGACTAGCGGAGCCTACGAGCAGTACTTC. Full variable domain (outside the CDR3, taken from reference TRBV5-1 and TRBJ2-7): KAGVTQTPRYLIKTRGQQVTLSCSPISGHRSVSWYQQTPGQGLQFLFEYFSETQRNKGNFPGRFSGRQFSNSRSEMNVSTLELGDSALYLCASSFLTSGAYEQYFGPGTRLTVT.

This clone showed up just once. The chain joins TRBV9 to TRBJ2-7, with TRBD2 identical over 7 bases. Germline V gives CDR1 SGDLS, CDR2 YYNGEE. The V segment lost 0 bases and the J segment 6 bases; nucleotides outside the gene matches: 6. The CDR3 extends over 14 amino acids. CDR3 nucleotides: TGTGCCAGCAGCGTAGACGAGCTAGCGGCCGAGCAGTACTTC. It is translated as CASSVDELAAEQYF.

This chain connects TRBV19 to TRBJ2-1; D is unclear. The CDR3 extends over 11 amino acids. Germline lookup yields CDR1 LNHDA and CDR2 SQIVND (reference sequence). The V end was cut by 3 bases, the J end by 9 bases, with 6 bases between. The CDR3 reads CASSIGSEQFF. CDR3 sequence (DNA): TGTGCCAGTAGTATTGGCAGTGAGCAGTTCTTC. The full variable domain, its missing parts supplied by reference TRBV19 and TRBJ2-1, is DGGITQSPKYLFRKEGQNVTLSCEQNLNHDAMYWYRQDPGQGLRLIYYSQIVNDFQKGDIAEGYSVSREKKESFPLTVTSAQKNPTAFYLCASSIGSEQFFGPGTRLTVL.

The rearrangement links TRBV5-6 to TRBJ2-1; unclear D gene. From germline, CDR1 is SGHDT and CDR2 YYEEEE. The CDR3 is made up of 15 amino acids. Between the trimmed V and J ends, which lost 0 bases and 4 bases, there was a span of 11 bases. The CDR3 DNA reads as TGTGCCAGCAGCTTGGCGAGGTTAACTTACAATGAGCAGTTCTTC. Translation gives CASSLARLTYNEQFF. The complete variable domain, with remaining parts taken from reference TRBV5-6 and TRBJ2-1, reads DAGVTQSPTHLIKTRGQQVTLRCSPKSGHDTVSWYQQALGQGPQFIFQYYEEEERQRGNFPDRFSGHQFPNYSSELNVNALLLGDSALYLCASSLARLTYNEQFFGPGTRLTVL.

The chain combines TRBV6-4 with TRBJ2-5; 7 nucleotides line up with TRBD2. Germline V CDR1 and CDR2: MRHNA, SNTAGT. The V and J ends lost 8 bases and 0 bases, in that order; junction bases with no gene match: 15. The CDR3 has 17 amino acids. The CDR3 coding sequence is TGTGCCAGCGGGGAGGCTGCGGGGGTCACCTACCAAGAGACCCAGTACTTC. Amino acids: CASGEAAGVTYQETQYF.

The chain joins TRBV29-1 to TRBJ2-1, with 16 bases identical to TRBD2. Trimming took 4 bases from V and 5 from J; bases not matched to a gene: 5. The CDR3 sequence is 16 residues long. The germline gives CDR1 SQVTM, CDR2 ANQGSEA. CDR3 bases: TGCAGCGTTGGGGGGACTAGCGGGAGGGCAAACAATGAGCAGTTCTTC. It codes for CSVGGTSGRANNEQFF.

This sequence joins TRBV5-1 and TRBJ1-3; D remains ambiguous. This CDR3 has 16 residues. Germline CDR1 and CDR2: SGHRS and YFSETQ. Trimming took off 4 bases at V and 0 bases at J, with 14 bases between the two ends. In DNA, the CDR3 is TGCGCCAGCAGCACTTCCGGGAGCCTCTCTGGAAACACCATATATTTT. It yields the protein CASSTSGSLSGNTIYF.

The chain has TRBV19 and TRBJ2-1, with a weak D call TRBD1 (5 bases). Germline V CDR1 and CDR2: LNHDA, SQIVND (reference sequence). V was shortened by 4 bases and J by 0 bases, with 13 bases between the two germline ends. The CDR3 covers 16 residues. Here the CDR3 DNA reads TGTGCCAGTAGTACGAGTAGGGGAAGCTCCTACAATGAGCAGTTCTTC. Residues: CASSTSRGSSYNEQFF.

The genes are TRBV5-1 and TRBJ2-5; 11 nucleotides agree with TRBD2. Germline V gene sequence: CDR1 SGHRS, CDR2 YFSETQ. V lost 4 bases, J lost 1 base, and 9 bases stayed unmatched. The CDR3 length is 17 residues. Here the CDR3 DNA reads TGCGCCAGCAGCCTTAGCGGGAGGGCCTTGGGCCAAGAGACCCAGTACTTC. Translating it yields CASSLSGRALGQETQYF.

This chain joins TRBV30 and TRBJ1-2; tentatively, D is TRBD1 (5 bases). The CDR3 spans 15 residues. Germline V CDR1 and CDR2: GTSNPN, SVGIG (reference sequence). Trimming removed 2 bases from V and 4 bases from J, with 17 bases in between. The CDR3 is CAWSPPGSGGYGYTF. The CDR3 nucleotides are TGTGCCTGGAGTCCGCCAGGATCGGGGGGCTATGGCTACACCTTC.

The rearrangement uses TRBV5-4 and TRBJ2-1, with TRBD2 identical over 7 bases. V was pared by 4 bases and J by 9 bases, with 10 bases of the junction left unmatched. The CDR3 consists of 14 residues. Per the germline V gene, CDR1 is SGHNT and CDR2 is YYREEE (reference sequence). CDR3 DNA sequence: TGTGCCAGCAGCGCCGGACTAGTAGAGGGTGAGCAGTTCTTC. Translation gives CASSAGLVEGEQFF.

This clone was seen once. This sequence joins TRBV6-6 and TRBJ2-2; 7 nucleotides line up with TRBD2. The CDR3 loop spans 15 amino acids. CDR1 and CDR2 (germline): MNHNY, SVGAGI (reference sequence). V shed 2 bases, J shed 4 bases, and the junction held 4 bases outside the gene matches. CDR3 in DNA: TGTGCCAGCAGTTACGCGGGGGAGAGCACCGGGGAGCTGTTTTTT. Protein sequence: CASSYAGESTGELFF.

The CDR3 DNA reads as TGCAGCGTCGCTGCAGGGACCTACGAGCAGTACTTC. Protein sequence: CSVAAGTYEQYF. The chain combines TRBV29-1 with TRBJ2-7; possible D gene TRBD1, 5 bases. The CDR3 length is 12 residues. Germline values: CDR1 SQVTM, CDR2 ANQGSEA. Trimming pared 6 bases from V and 2 bases from J, leaving 11 bases between.

J is TRBJ1-2 and V is TRBV4-3, with 9 positions matching TRBD1. The CDR3 is 16 amino acids. The V gene's germline CDR1 is LGHNA and CDR2 YSLEER. After removal of 0 bases from V and 4 bases from J, the junction contained 6 bases not matched to a gene. The CDR3 protein is CASSQDPGTGIYGYTF. CDR3 nucleotides: TGCGCCAGCAGCCAAGATCCCGGGACAGGGATCTATGGCTACACCTTC.

This clone was detected once. The J gene is TRBJ2-1, the V gene TRBV30; TRBD2 matches at 11 bases. In germline, CDR1 is GTSNPN, CDR2 SVGIG (reference sequence). This CDR3 is built from 14 residues. Unmatched junction bases numbered 6, after V lost 4 bases and J lost 7 bases. CDR3 in DNA: TGTGCCTGGATACTAGCGGGGGTTTGGAATGAGCAGTTCTTC. This gives the protein CAWILAGVWNEQFF.

The chain recombines TRBV11-3 with TRBJ2-3; the D is unclear. The germline V gene encodes CDR1 SGHNT and CDR2 YENEEA. V lost 1 base and J 5 bases, leaving 16 bases between the germline ends. The CDR3 loop spans 16 amino acids. This CDR3 is CASSLASGLEGDTQYF. CDR3 DNA: TGTGCCAGCAGCTTAGCCTCAGGTCTTGAAGGAGATACGCAGTATTTT.

This clone was detected many times. V gene TRBV30 combines with J gene TRBJ2-7; D uncertain. Per germline, CDR1 GTSNPN and CDR2 SVGIG (reference sequence). The CDR3 is 12 amino acids. V was cut by 2 bases and J by 3 bases, with 8 bases left in between. In nucleotides, the CDR3 is TGTGCCTGGAGTTTGTCAATCTACGAGCAGTACTTC. It translates to CAWSLSIYEQYF.

The rearrangement joins TRBV5-8 to TRBJ2-4, with 11 positions matching TRBD2. The CDR3 has 18 residues. CDR1 is SGHTS and CDR2 is YDEGEE in the germline V gene. V lost 0 bases, J lost 0 bases, and 5 bases stayed unmatched. CDR3: CASSLGLAGHLAKNIQYF. CDR3 nucleotides: TGTGCCAGCAGCTTGGGACTAGCGGGACATTTAGCCAAAAACATTCAGTACTTC.

This chain uses TRBV19 with TRBJ2-3; 7 bases are a match to TRBD2. With 1 base clipped from V and 1 base from J, the junction kept 17 bases outside the gene matches. The CDR3 extends over 20 amino acids. Per germline, CDR1 LNHDA and CDR2 SQIVND (reference sequence). In DNA form, the CDR3 reads TGTGCCAGTAGTATAGGGAGAATGGGCGATCTAGCGGACCGCACAGATACGCAGTATTTT. Its protein is CASSIGRMGDLADRTDTQYF.

The chain recombines TRBV11-2 with TRBJ2-5, with D possibly being TRBD2 (6 bases). Germline V gene sequence: CDR1 SGHAT, CDR2 FQNNGV. The CDR3 is 14 residues long. V lost 3 bases and J 5 bases, leaving 13 bases between the germline ends. As DNA, the CDR3 is TGTGCCAGCAGCTTGGGGAGGATTAGGGAGACCCAGTACTTC. It specifies CASSLGRIRETQYF.

The chain links TRBV4-1 to TRBJ2-3; TRBD2 aligns across 8 bases. CDR1 and CDR2 from the germline V gene are MGHRA and YSYEKL. This CDR3 spans 17 amino acids. Trimming removed 4 bases from V and 2 bases from J; junction bases left unmatched: 11. CDR3 protein: CASSPSGAGATTDTQYF. CDR3 sequence (DNA): TGCGCCAGCAGCCCAAGCGGAGCGGGAGCTACCACAGATACGCAGTATTTT.

The chain links TRBV6-2 or TRBV6-3 to TRBJ2-7, with 9 bases aligning to TRBD2. Germline assignment: CDR1 MNHEY and CDR2 SVGEGT. CDR3 size: 13 residues. V was pared by 5 bases and J by 6 bases, with 5 bases of the junction left unmatched. The CDR3 reads CASSPGTSFEQYF. In DNA form, the CDR3 reads TGTGCCAGCAGTCCGGGGACTAGCTTCGAGCAGTACTTC.

This chain connects TRBV19 to TRBJ2-2; 8 nucleotides align to TRBD2. CDR3 length: 15 amino acids. The germline V gene encodes CDR1 LNHDA and CDR2 SQIVND (reference sequence). Trimming at V came to 4 bases and at J to 7 bases, leaving 8 bases not matched to a gene. The CDR3 bases are TGTGCCAGTAGTACGGCGGGGGGTTTGAACGGGGAGCTGTTTTTT. Amino acid sequence: CASSTAGGLNGELFF. The complete variable domain, with remaining parts taken from reference TRBV19 and TRBJ2-2, reads DGGITQSPKYLFRKEGQNVTLSCEQNLNHDAMYWYRQDPGQGLRLIYYSQIVNDFQKGDIAEGYSVSREKKESFPLTVTSAQKNPTAFYLCASSTAGGLNGELFFGEGSRLTVL.

This rearrangement joins TRBV19 to TRBJ2-4, with 7 bases lining up with TRBD1. J gave up 11 bases and V 7 bases, and 20 bases lay outside the gene matches. The CDR3 is 16 residues long. Germline V gene data show CDR1 as LNHDA and CDR2 as SQIVND (reference sequence). The CDR3 region has the DNA TGTGCCAGTACCCGACTCCCGGGACAGTCCCCATCGCTTCAGTACTTC. Its protein is CASTRLPGQSPSLQYF.